Listed below are T cell receptor beta chains from one sample, sequenced in a study of T cells in Graves' hyperthyroidism and ophthalmopathy. TCRdb itself ran the multiplex PCR reads through MiXCR, one entry per CDR3 protein. The data hold hundreds of thousands of distinct CDR3 sequences, with around 15% observed a single time. Sequencing was performed on blood. Source of these receptors: a woman aged 55-70 years with Graves' ophthalmopathy. Each CDR3 is given with its conserved first and last residue. A D gene is named only where the DNA matches it firmly. The size of a clone is reported for some rows only, either as once, few or many, or as a class for expanded clones.

v_gene	abundance	d_gene	j_gene	CDR3nt	CDR3aa
TRBV24-1	-	-	TRBJ2-2	TGTGCCACCAGTGATTTCTCTGTAACGAGGCTGTTTTTT	CATSDFSVTRLFF
TRBV19	few	TRBD2	TRBJ2-2	TGTGCCAGTAGACCTCAGGGAGGGGCGAACACCGGGGAGCTGTTTTTT	CASRPQGGANTGELFF
TRBV20-1	many	-	TRBJ1-5	TGCAGTGCTATTACCGCAGCGGGCAATCAGCCCCAGCATTTT	CSAITAAGNQPQHF
TRBV12-3/TRBV12-4	many	-	TRBJ2-2	TGTGCCAGCAACATACAGGTCACCGGGGAGCTGTTTTTT	CASNIQVTGELFF
TRBV5-1	few	TRBD1	TRBJ1-3	TGCGCCAGCAGCCCCGGACAGGGGAGCTCTGGAAACACCATATATTTT	CASSPGQGSSGNTIYF
TRBV6-1	few	-	TRBJ2-1	TGTGCCAGCAGTGAACGAAGAACCGCCATCGGTGAGCAGTTCTTC	CASSERRTAIGEQFF
TRBV28	many	-	TRBJ2-2	TGTGCCAGCAGTTTTGTAGGGTATCACACCGGGGAGCTGTTTTTT	CASSFVGYHTGELFF
TRBV5-6	-	-	TRBJ2-2	TGTGCCAGCAGCTTGGAATGGGGAGGGGAGCTGTTTTTT	CASSLEWGGELFF
TRBV20-1	many	-	TRBJ1-1	TGCAGTGCACTTGCATGGGGGGCGCGAGCTTTCTTT	CSALAWGARAFF
TRBV6-1	-	-	TRBJ1-3	TGTGCCAGCAGCCCGAAGAGTTTTTGGTCGAACACCACATATTTT	CASSPKSFWSNTTYF
TRBV9	-	-	TRBJ2-1	TGTGCCAGCAGCGTGACCCTCACAGCGGATTTATACAATGAGCAGTTCTTC	CASSVTLTADLYNEQFF
TRBV7-8	-	TRBD2	TRBJ2-1	TGTGCCAGCAGCAAGGAGGGAGGACTAGCGGGAGGCTTCGTGATGGATGAGCAGTTCTTC	CASSKEGGLAGGFVMDEQFF
TRBV28	many	-	TRBJ2-5	TGTGCCAGCAGTATAACTAGTGGAGAGACCCAGTACTTC	CASSITSGETQYF
TRBV6-2/TRBV6-3	many	TRBD2	TRBJ2-3	TGTGCCAGCAGGGACGGACTAGGGGCACGCACAGATACGCAGTATTTT	CASRDGLGARTDTQYF
TRBV7-2	many	TRBD1	TRBJ2-3	TGTGCCAGCAGCTTAGGGACAGGGGGCCAAGATACGCAGTATTTT	CASSLGTGGQDTQYF
TRBV6-1	many	TRBD1	TRBJ1-1	TGTGCCAGCGGACAGGGTTACACTGAAGCTTTCTTT	CASGQGYTEAFF
TRBV7-2	-	-	TRBJ1-3	TGTGCCAGCAGCTTAGCCATCGTTCCTGGAAACACCATATATTTT	CASSLAIVPGNTIYF
TRBV20-1	many	-	TRBJ2-7	TGCAGTGCTAGGCCCCGGGAGTCCTTATTCGCCTACGAGCAGTACTTC	CSARPRESLFAYEQYF
TRBV20-1	many	-	TRBJ2-7	TGCAGTGCTCGGGATTCCTACTCCTACGAGCAGTACTTC	CSARDSYSYEQYF
TRBV5-1	-	-	TRBJ1-1	TGCGCCAGCAGCCTTTTTCTCAACACTGAAGCTTTCTTT	CASSLFLNTEAFF
TRBV20-1	many	-	TRBJ1-2	TGCAGTGCTAGTGAGACCTCGGCTAGTAGCTACACCTTC	CSASETSASSYTF
TRBV5-1	few	-	TRBJ2-2	TGCGCCAGCACCCGGGACACAAACACCGGGGAGCTGTTTTTT	CASTRDTNTGELFF
TRBV5-8	few	-	TRBJ1-4	TGTGCCAGCAGCTGGTCCACTAATGAAAAACTGTTTTTT	CASSWSTNEKLFF
TRBV28	-	TRBD2	TRBJ2-1	TGTGCCACCGTGAGCGGGAGTGTTTACAATGAGCAGTTCTTC	CATVSGSVYNEQFF
TRBV7-9	-	-	TRBJ2-5	TGTGCCAGCGTGGGTGAAGAGACCCAGTACTTC	CASVGEETQYF
TRBV19	-	-	TRBJ2-1	TGTGCCAGTAGTCCAGCTGTTACAAATGAGCAGTTCTTC	CASSPAVTNEQFF
TRBV7-2	-	TRBD2	TRBJ2-3	TGTGCCAGCAGCTTTTCGACTAGCGGGAGGGATACGCAGTATTTT	CASSFSTSGRDTQYF
TRBV20-1	many	-	TRBJ1-5	TGCAGTGCTAGCGACGGACCCTGGAATCAGCCCCAGCATTTT	CSASDGPWNQPQHF
TRBV18	-	-	TRBJ1-2	TGTGCCAGCTCACCACCCTCCGTCGGGCGGATCGGCTACACCTTC	CASSPPSVGRIGYTF
TRBV5-1	many	-	TRBJ2-1	TGCGCCAGCAGCCAGAGGGAATACAATGAGCAGTTCTTC	CASSQREYNEQFF
TRBV5-1	many	-	TRBJ2-2	TGCGCCAGCAACCCGGACAGTAGCACCGGGGAGCTGTTTTTT	CASNPDSSTGELFF
TRBV7-9	many	-	TRBJ1-5	TGTGCCAGCAGCTTAGATATCTGGGATCAGCCCCAGCATTTT	CASSLDIWDQPQHF
TRBV19	many	TRBD2	TRBJ2-3	TGTGCCAGTAGTAGCGGGGGGGGTCCAGATACGCAGTATTTT	CASSSGGGPDTQYF
TRBV6-2/TRBV6-3	few	-	TRBJ1-6	TGTGCCAGCAGTTACGGCAGCTATTCACCCCTCCACTTT	CASSYGSYSPLHF
TRBV6-2/TRBV6-3	-	-	TRBJ1-1	TGTGCCAGCAGTTACCCCCTTCGAGGAGGGACCCAACAAAACACTGAAGCTTTCTTT	CASSYPLRGGTQQNTEAFF
TRBV4-2	-	-	TRBJ1-1	TGTGCCAGCAGCCAAGATGGGCTTGGCACTGAAGCTTTCTTT	CASSQDGLGTEAFF
TRBV2	many	TRBD2	TRBJ2-7	TGTGCCAGCAGCCAGGGACTAGCGGGTCTGCCTGGCGAGCAGTACTTC	CASSQGLAGLPGEQYF
TRBV2	many	TRBD2	TRBJ2-1	TGTGCCAGCTCAAGACTAGCGGCCTCCTACAATGAGCAGTTCTTC	CASSRLAASYNEQFF
TRBV6-1	few	-	TRBJ1-2	TGTGCCAGTCACAGTGACAAGAACTATGGCTACACCTTC	CASHSDKNYGYTF
TRBV20-1	many	-	TRBJ2-1	TGCAGTGCTAGAGACTCGAAGAAATACAATGAGCAGTTCTTC	CSARDSKKYNEQFF
TRBV7-3	many	-	TRBJ2-3	TGTGCCAGCAGCTCAGGACAGAGCACAGATACGCAGTATTTT	CASSSGQSTDTQYF
TRBV30	many	-	TRBJ1-2	TGTGCCTGGAGTCCAAACCATAACTATGGCTACACCTTC	CAWSPNHNYGYTF
TRBV7-9	many	-	TRBJ2-3	TGTGCCAGCAGCTTACAGGGTAACACAGATACGCAGTATTTT	CASSLQGNTDTQYF
TRBV20-1	many	TRBD1	TRBJ1-1	TGCAGTGCTAAACAGGGGCAGAAAGAAGCTTTCTTT	CSAKQGQKEAFF